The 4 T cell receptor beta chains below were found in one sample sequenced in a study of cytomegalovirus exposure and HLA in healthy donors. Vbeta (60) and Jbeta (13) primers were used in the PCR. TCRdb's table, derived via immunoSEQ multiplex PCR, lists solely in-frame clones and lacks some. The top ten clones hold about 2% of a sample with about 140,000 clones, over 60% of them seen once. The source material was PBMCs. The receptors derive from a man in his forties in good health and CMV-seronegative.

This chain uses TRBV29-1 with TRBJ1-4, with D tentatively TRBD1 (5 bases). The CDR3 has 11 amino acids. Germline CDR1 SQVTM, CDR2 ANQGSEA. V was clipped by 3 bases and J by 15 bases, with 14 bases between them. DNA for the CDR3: TGCAGCGTTGAGGGAGCCGGGACTTTGTTTTTT. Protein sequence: CSVEGAGTLFF. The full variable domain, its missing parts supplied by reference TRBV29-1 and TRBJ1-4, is SAVISQKPSRDICQRGTSLTIQCQVDSQVTMMFWYRQQPGQSLTLIATANQGSEATYESGFVIDKFPISRPNLTFSTLTVSNMSPEDSSIYLCSVEGAGTLFFGSGTQLSVL.

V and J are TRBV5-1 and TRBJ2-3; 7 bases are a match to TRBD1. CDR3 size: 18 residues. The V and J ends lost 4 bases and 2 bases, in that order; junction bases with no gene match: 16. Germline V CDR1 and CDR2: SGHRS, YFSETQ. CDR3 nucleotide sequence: TGCGCCAGCAGCCCCGGATCCCGACAGGGTGGATTCACAGATACGCAGTATTTT. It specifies CASSPGSRQGGFTDTQYF. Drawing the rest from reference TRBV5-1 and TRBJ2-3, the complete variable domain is KAGVTQTPRYLIKTRGQQVTLSCSPISGHRSVSWYQQTPGQGLQFLFEYFSETQRNKGNFPGRFSGRQFSNSRSEMNVSTLELGDSALYLCASSPGSRQGGFTDTQYFGPGTRLTVL.

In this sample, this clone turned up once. The CDR3 DNA reads TGCGCCAGCGGACAGGGTGCCTTCTACAATGAGCAGTTCTTC. It codes for CASGQGAFYNEQFF. V gene TRBV5-1 combines with J gene TRBJ2-1, with 8 bases identical to TRBD1. From germline, CDR1 is SGHRS and CDR2 YFSETQ. J was trimmed by 3 bases and V by 7 bases; bases with no gene match: 6. The CDR3 loop spans 14 amino acids.

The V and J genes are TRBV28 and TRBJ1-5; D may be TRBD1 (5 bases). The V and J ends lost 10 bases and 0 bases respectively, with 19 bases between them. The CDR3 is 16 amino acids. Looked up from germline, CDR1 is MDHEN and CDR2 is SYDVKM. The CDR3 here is CANFKSRGYSNQPQHF. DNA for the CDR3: TGTGCCAACTTCAAAAGCCGGGGGTATAGCAATCAGCCCCAGCATTTT.